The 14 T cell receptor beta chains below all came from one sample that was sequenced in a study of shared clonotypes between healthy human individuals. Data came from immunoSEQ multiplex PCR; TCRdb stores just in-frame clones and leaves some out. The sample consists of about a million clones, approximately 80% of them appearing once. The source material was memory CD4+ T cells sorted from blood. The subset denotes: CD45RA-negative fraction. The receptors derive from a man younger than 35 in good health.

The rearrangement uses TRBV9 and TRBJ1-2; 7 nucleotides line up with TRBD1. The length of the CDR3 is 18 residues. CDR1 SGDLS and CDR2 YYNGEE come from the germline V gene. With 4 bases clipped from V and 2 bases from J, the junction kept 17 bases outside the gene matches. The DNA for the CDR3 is TGTGCCAGCAGCCCTCAACCGCTGACAGGGCCTCAAAACTATGGCTACACCTTC. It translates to CASSPQPLTGPQNYGYTF.

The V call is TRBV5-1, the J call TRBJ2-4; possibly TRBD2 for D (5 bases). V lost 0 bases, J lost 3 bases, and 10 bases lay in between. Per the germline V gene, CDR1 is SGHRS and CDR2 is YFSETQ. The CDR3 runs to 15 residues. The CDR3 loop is CASSLDGVGKNIQYF. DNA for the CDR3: TGCGCCAGCAGCTTGGACGGGGTAGGCAAAAACATTCAGTACTTC.

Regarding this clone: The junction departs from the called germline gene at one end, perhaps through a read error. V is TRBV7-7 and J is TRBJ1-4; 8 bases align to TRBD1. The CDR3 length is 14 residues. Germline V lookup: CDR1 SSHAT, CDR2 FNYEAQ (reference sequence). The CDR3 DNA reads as TGTGCTAGCAGCCCGGGACAGGTGGGCGAAAAACTGTTTTTT. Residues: CASSPGQVGEKLFF.

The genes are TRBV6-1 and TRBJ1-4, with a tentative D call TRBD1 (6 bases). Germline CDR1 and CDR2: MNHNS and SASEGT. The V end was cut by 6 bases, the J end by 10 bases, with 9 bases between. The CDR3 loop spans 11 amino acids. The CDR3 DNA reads TGTGCCAGCAGCCAAGGGGGAAAACTGTTTTTT. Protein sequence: CASSQGGKLFF.

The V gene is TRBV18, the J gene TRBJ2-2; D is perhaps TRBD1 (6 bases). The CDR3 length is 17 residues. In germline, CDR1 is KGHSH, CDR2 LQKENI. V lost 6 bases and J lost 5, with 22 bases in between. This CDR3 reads CASSPGTSGSRTGELFF. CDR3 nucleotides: TGTGCCAGCTCTCCAGGGACATCTGGATCGAGGACCGGGGAGCTGTTTTTT. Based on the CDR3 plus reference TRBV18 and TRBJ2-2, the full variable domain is NAGVMQNPRHLVRRRGQEARLRCSPMKGHSHVYWYRQLPEEGLKFMVYLQKENIIDESGMPKERFSAEFPKEGPSILRIQQVVRGDSAAYFCASSPGTSGSRTGELFFGEGSRLTVL.

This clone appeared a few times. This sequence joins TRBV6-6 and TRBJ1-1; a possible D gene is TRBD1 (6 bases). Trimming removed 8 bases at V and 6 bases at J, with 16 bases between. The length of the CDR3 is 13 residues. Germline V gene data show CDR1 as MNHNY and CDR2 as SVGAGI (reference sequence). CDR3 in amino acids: CASSSPRGAEAFF. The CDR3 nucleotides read TGTGCCAGCTCTTCCCCCAGGGGCGCTGAAGCTTTCTTT.

The CDR3 DNA follows: TGTGCCATCAGTGATCAGGGGGCGACCGGGGAGCTGTTTTTT. Protein sequence: CAISDQGATGELFF. The chain uses TRBV10-3 and TRBJ2-2; 8 bases line up with TRBD1. The CDR3 loop spans 14 amino acids. V lost 3 bases to trimming and J lost 5 bases; unmatched junction nucleotides: 2. Germline values: CDR1 ENHRY, CDR2 SYGVKD.

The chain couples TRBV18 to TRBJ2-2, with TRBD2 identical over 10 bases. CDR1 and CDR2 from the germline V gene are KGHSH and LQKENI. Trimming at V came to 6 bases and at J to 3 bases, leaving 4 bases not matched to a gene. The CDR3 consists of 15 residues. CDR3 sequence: CASSLTSGDTGELFF. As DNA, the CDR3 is TGTGCCAGCTCGCTCACTAGCGGGGACACCGGGGAGCTGTTTTTT.

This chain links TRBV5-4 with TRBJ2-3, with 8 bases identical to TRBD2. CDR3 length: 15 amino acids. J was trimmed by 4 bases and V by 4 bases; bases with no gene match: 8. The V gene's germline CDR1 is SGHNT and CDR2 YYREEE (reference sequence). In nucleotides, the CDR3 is TGTGCCAGCAGCCCGGGACTAGGTGGCTCAGATACGCAGTATTTT. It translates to CASSPGLGGSDTQYF.

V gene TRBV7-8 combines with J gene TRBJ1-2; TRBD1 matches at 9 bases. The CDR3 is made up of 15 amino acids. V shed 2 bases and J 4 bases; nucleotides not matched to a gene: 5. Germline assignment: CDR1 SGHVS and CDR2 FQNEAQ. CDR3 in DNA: TGTGCCAGCAGCTTAAAACAGGGGGCGGTCTATGGCTACACCTTC. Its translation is CASSLKQGAVYGYTF.

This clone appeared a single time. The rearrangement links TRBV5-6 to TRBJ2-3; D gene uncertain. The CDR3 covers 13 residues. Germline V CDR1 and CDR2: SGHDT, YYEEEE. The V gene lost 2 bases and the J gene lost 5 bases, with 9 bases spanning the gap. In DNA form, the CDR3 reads TGTGCCAGCAGCTTCCCCGGTTTAGATACGCAGTATTTT. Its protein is CASSFPGLDTQYF.

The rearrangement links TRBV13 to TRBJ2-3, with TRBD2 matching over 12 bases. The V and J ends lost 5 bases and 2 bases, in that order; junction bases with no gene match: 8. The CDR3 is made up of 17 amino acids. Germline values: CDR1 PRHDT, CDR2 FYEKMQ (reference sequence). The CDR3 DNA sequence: TGTGCCAGCAGCCCCGTTGGACTAGCGGGGATCACAGATACGCAGTATTTT. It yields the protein CASSPVGLAGITDTQYF.

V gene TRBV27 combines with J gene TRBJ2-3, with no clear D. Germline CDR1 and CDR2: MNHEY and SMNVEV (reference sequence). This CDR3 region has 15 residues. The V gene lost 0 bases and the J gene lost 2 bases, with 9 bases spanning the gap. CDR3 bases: TGTGCCAGCAGTTTATCGACGATAGCCACAGATACGCAGTATTTT. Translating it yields CASSLSTIATDTQYF.

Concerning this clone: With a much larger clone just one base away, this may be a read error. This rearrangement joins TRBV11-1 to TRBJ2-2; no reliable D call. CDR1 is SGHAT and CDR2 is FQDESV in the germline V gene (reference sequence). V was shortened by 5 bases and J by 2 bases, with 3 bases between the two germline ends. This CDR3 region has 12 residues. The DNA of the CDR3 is TGTGCCAGCAGCGAAAACACCGGGGAGCTGTTTTTT. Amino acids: CASSENTGELFF.